The 20 T cell receptor beta chains below all came from one sample that was sequenced in a study of OX40 agonist ivuxolimab in advanced cancers. The method was immunoSEQ multiplex PCR; TCRdb's version includes in-frame clones alone and lacks a portion of them. Of approximately 69,000 clones listed, about 86% were seen once; the top ten hold 0.6% to 0.8%. This material consisted of CD4+ or CD8+ T cells sorted from blood, taken in a trial of the OX40 agonist ivuxolimab. These receptor sequences come from an adult with an advanced solid tumor such as melanoma, head and neck, liver or kidney cancer.

The chain is built from TRBV13 and TRBJ2-2, with D perhaps assigned TRBD1 or TRBD2 (5 bases each). Per germline, CDR1 PRHDT and CDR2 FYEKMQ (reference sequence). The CDR3 consists of 15 residues. Trimming removed 5 bases from V and 4 bases from J, with 14 bases in between. Written as DNA, the CDR3 is TGTGCCAGCAGCGAATGGGACGGACCCACCGGGGAGCTGTTTTTT. Its protein product is CASSEWDGPTGELFF. Together with reference TRBV13 and TRBJ2-2, the CDR3 gives the full variable domain: AAGVIQSPRHLIKEKRETATLKCYPIPRHDTVYWYQQGPGQDPQFLISFYEKMQSDKGSIPDRFSAQQFSDYHSELNMSSLELGDSALYFCASSEWDGPTGELFFGEGSRLTVL.

The rearrangement joins TRBV7-2 to TRBJ1-1; D possibly corresponds to TRBD1 (5 bases). The germline V gene has CDR1 SGHTA and CDR2 FQGNSA. This CDR3 is 12 amino acids long. Trimming cost V 0 bases and J 9 bases, with 8 bases left between them. The CDR3 region is CASSLAGGKAFF. As DNA, the CDR3 is TGTGCCAGCAGCTTAGCCGGGGGAAAAGCTTTCTTT. The variable domain in full, with the rest retrieved from reference TRBV7-2 and TRBJ1-1, is GAGVSQSPSNKVTEKGKDVELRCDPISGHTALYWYRQSLGQGLEFLIYFQGNSAPDKSGLPSDRFSAERTGGSVSTLTIQRTQQEDSAVYLCASSLAGGKAFFGQGTRLTVV.

CDR3: CAWRAPGQQRETQYF. CDR3 sequence (DNA): TGTGCCTGGAGAGCCCCGGGACAGCAGCGGGAGACCCAGTACTTC. This sequence joins TRBV30 and TRBJ2-5; 7 bases fit TRBD1. The V gene end was trimmed by 3 bases and the J gene end by 5 bases; junction bases not matched to a gene: 12. CDR1 and CDR2 (germline): GTSNPN, SVGIG (reference sequence). This CDR3 has 15 amino acids.

The J gene is TRBJ2-5, the V gene TRBV30; weak D call: TRBD2 (6 bases). The V end was cut by 3 bases, the J end by 2 bases, with 13 bases between. This CDR3 region has 14 residues. The germline V gene encodes CDR1 GTSNPN and CDR2 SVGIG (reference sequence). As DNA, the CDR3 is TGTGCCTGGAGCGGGACTTACCTACAAGAGACCCAGTACTTC. It yields the protein CAWSGTYLQETQYF.

The chain combines TRBV29-1 with TRBJ2-4, with D perhaps TRBD1 (7 bases). Germline CDR1 SQVTM, CDR2 ANQGSEA. V lost 2 bases and J lost 9, with 17 bases in between. The CDR3 totals 14 residues. The DNA for the CDR3 is TGCAGCGTTGAAACCACCCCAGGGGGAGGCATTCAGTACTTC. It codes for CSVETTPGGGIQYF.

The V gene is TRBV6-6, the J gene TRBJ1-1; D is uncertain. This CDR3 region has 14 residues. Germline CDR1 is MNHNY and CDR2 is SVGAGI (reference sequence). V was trimmed by 2 bases and J by 4 bases, leaving 11 bases between them. CDR3 DNA: TGTGCCAGCAGTTACGAACAAAGGACCACTGAAGCTTTCTTT. Its protein is CASSYEQRTTEAFF.

This clone was seen a handful of times. The chain employs TRBV15 and TRBJ2-1; 7 bases map to TRBD1. Per the germline V gene, CDR1 is LNHNV and CDR2 is YYDKDF (reference sequence). The CDR3 sequence is 15 residues long. Unmatched junction bases numbered 8, after V lost 3 bases and J lost 6 bases. CDR3 in amino acids: CATSSRDRFVNEQFF. As DNA, the CDR3 is TGTGCCACCAGCAGCCGGGACAGATTCGTCAATGAGCAGTTCTTC. Based on the CDR3 plus reference TRBV15 and TRBJ2-1, the full variable domain is DAMVIQNPRYQVTQFGKPVTLSCSQTLNHNVMYWYQQKSSQAPKLLFHYYDKDFNNEADTPDNFQSRRPNTSFCFLDIRSPGLGDTAMYLCATSSRDRFVNEQFFGPGTRLTVL.

J is TRBJ2-1 and V is TRBV10-3; 8 bases agree with TRBD2. The CDR3 is 14 amino acids. Germline CDR1 and CDR2: ENHRY and SYGVKD. Trimming cost V 6 bases and J 5 bases; bases outside gene matches: 6. CDR3 residues: CAIRPGGTDNEQFF. The CDR3 nucleotides read TGTGCCATCAGGCCGGGGGGGACCGACAATGAGCAGTTCTTC.

The V gene is TRBV9, the J gene TRBJ2-1; D is uncertain. The V end lost 0 bases, the J end lost 6 bases, and 7 bases lay between the germline ends. In germline, CDR1 is SGDLS, CDR2 YYNGEE. The length of the CDR3 is 13 residues. In DNA, the CDR3 is TGTGCCAGCAGCGTAGGAGGAATCAATGAGCAGTTCTTC. Protein sequence: CASSVGGINEQFF. The full variable domain, rest sourced from reference TRBV9 and TRBJ2-1, is DSGVTQTPKHLITATGQRVTLRCSPRSGDLSVYWYQQSLDQGLQFLIQYYNGEERAKGNILERFSAQQFPDLHSELNLSSLELGDSALYFCASSVGGINEQFFGPGTRLTVL.

The genes are TRBV5-4 and TRBJ1-1; a possible D gene is TRBD1 (5 bases). With 0 bases removed from V and 1 base from J, the gap between germline ends came to 10 bases. The germline V gene encodes CDR1 SGHNT and CDR2 YYREEE (reference sequence). The CDR3 extends over 15 amino acids. The CDR3 spells CASSLAGRTNTEAFF. CDR3 bases: TGTGCCAGCAGCTTGGCGGGACGGACGAACACTGAAGCTTTCTTT.

The chain employs TRBV7-8 and TRBJ1-6; D remains unclear. The CDR3 has 15 residues. Trimming shortened V by 1 base and J by 7 bases, and 11 bases separated the two germline ends. Germline V gene lookup returns CDR1 SGHVS and CDR2 FQNEAQ. The CDR3 DNA reads as TGTGCCAGCAGCTTAGAGGGCGGAGTAAATTCACCCCTCCACTTT. Translation: CASSLEGGVNSPLHF.

In the case of this clone: One end of the junction varies from germline; a read error may be responsible. The chain has TRBV11-2 and TRBJ1-2, with D unresolved. The CDR3 is 13 residues long. Germline V gene sequence: CDR1 SGHAT, CDR2 FQNNGV. The CDR3 region is CASSLDWGRASAF. CDR3 bases: TGTGCCAGCAGCTTAGATTGGGGAAGGGCAAGCGCCTTC.

J is TRBJ2-3 and V is TRBV6-5; perhaps TRBD2 as D (6 bases). Looked up from germline, CDR1 is MNHEY and CDR2 is SVGAGI. The V end lost 7 bases, the J end lost 6 bases, and 8 bases lay between the germline ends. The CDR3 totals 11 residues. The CDR3 protein is CASMAGDTQYF. For the CDR3, the DNA is TGTGCCAGCATGGCGGGGGATACGCAGTATTTT.

V gene TRBV28 combines with J gene TRBJ2-4; 12 bases line up with TRBD1. The CDR3 covers 14 residues. Looked up from germline, CDR1 is MDHEN and CDR2 is SYDVKM. Trimming cost V 6 bases and J 7 bases; bases outside gene matches: 4. The DNA for the CDR3 is TGTGCCAGCAGCTGGGGACAGGGGGCGAACATTCAGTACTTC. Translated: CASSWGQGANIQYF. The full variable domain, its missing parts supplied by reference TRBV28 and TRBJ2-4, is DVKVTQSSRYLVKRTGEKVFLECVQDMDHENMFWYRQDPGLGLRLIYFSYDVKMKEKGDIPEGYSVSREKKERFSLILESASTNQTSMYLCASSWGQGANIQYFGAGTRLSVL.

This clone was seen a few times. V is TRBV10-3 and J is TRBJ2-7, with 8 bases identical to TRBD1. The CDR3 contains 15 residues. Per the germline V gene, CDR1 is ENHRY and CDR2 is SYGVKD. After removal of 7 bases from V and 4 bases from J, the junction contained 12 bases not matched to a gene. The CDR3 region is CAINKRTGTGYEQYF. CDR3 bases: TGTGCCATCAATAAAAGGACAGGGACGGGGTACGAGCAGTACTTC.

The DNA of the CDR3 is TGTGCCAGCAGTTATATGCGCCCCCAAACCGGGCAGCCCCAGCATTTT. Its translation is CASSYMRPQTGQPQHF. The J gene is TRBJ1-5, the V gene TRBV2; D not certain. Trimming cost V 5 bases and J 7 bases, with 21 bases left between them. Germline CDR1 is SNHLY and CDR2 is FYNNEI. The CDR3 length is 16 residues. The full variable domain, with the rest looked up from reference TRBV2 and TRBJ1-5, is EPEVTQTPSHQVTQMGQEVILRCVPISNHLYFYWYRQILGQKVEFLVSFYNNEISEKSEIFDDQFSVERPDGSNFTLKIRSTKLEDSAMYFCASSYMRPQTGQPQHFGDGTRLSIL.

The chain has TRBV9 and TRBJ2-2; weak D call: TRBD2 (5 bases). Between the trimmed V and J ends, which lost 3 bases and 7 bases, there was a span of 13 bases. CDR3 size: 14 residues. Germline-derived CDR1 and CDR2 are SGDLS and YYNGEE. The CDR3 nucleotides read TGTGCCAGCAGCGAACGGACTGGAATCGGGGAGCTGTTTTTT. It yields the protein CASSERTGIGELFF. The variable domain in full, with the rest retrieved from reference TRBV9 and TRBJ2-2, is DSGVTQTPKHLITATGQRVTLRCSPRSGDLSVYWYQQSLDQGLQFLIQYYNGEERAKGNILERFSAQQFPDLHSELNLSSLELGDSALYFCASSERTGIGELFFGEGSRLTVL.

The chain couples TRBV7-2 to TRBJ1-2, with TRBD1 matching 8 bases. Germline V gene sequence: CDR1 SGHTA, CDR2 FQGNSA. The CDR3 has 14 amino acids. The ends lost 5 bases at V and 8 bases at J; junction bases unmatched: 10. CDR3 nucleotide sequence: TGTGCCAGCAGCCCCGAGACAGGGGAATTGGGCTACACCTTC. Amino acids: CASSPETGELGYTF.

The rearrangement joins TRBV27 to TRBJ1-2; D is ambiguous. The CDR3 consists of 14 residues. V dropped 4 bases and J dropped 4 bases, with 13 bases sitting between them. CDR1 and CDR2 from the germline V gene are MNHEY and SMNVEV (reference sequence). The CDR3 nucleotides read TGTGCCAGCAGTTCAAGGGCCGAAACCTATGGCTACACCTTC. Its protein product is CASSSRAETYGYTF.

The J gene is TRBJ1-3, the V gene TRBV28; D is undetermined. Germline CDR1 is MDHEN and CDR2 is SYDVKM. The CDR3 contains 15 residues. V lost 5 bases to trimming and J lost 0 bases, with 11 bases between them. The CDR3 DNA reads as TGTGCCAGCAGTCAACAGTTCCCCTCTGGAAACACCATATATTTT. It is translated as CASSQQFPSGNTIYF. The complete variable domain, with remaining parts taken from reference TRBV28 and TRBJ1-3, reads DVKVTQSSRYLVKRTGEKVFLECVQDMDHENMFWYRQDPGLGLRLIYFSYDVKMKEKGDIPEGYSVSREKKERFSLILESASTNQTSMYLCASSQQFPSGNTIYFGEGSWLTVV.